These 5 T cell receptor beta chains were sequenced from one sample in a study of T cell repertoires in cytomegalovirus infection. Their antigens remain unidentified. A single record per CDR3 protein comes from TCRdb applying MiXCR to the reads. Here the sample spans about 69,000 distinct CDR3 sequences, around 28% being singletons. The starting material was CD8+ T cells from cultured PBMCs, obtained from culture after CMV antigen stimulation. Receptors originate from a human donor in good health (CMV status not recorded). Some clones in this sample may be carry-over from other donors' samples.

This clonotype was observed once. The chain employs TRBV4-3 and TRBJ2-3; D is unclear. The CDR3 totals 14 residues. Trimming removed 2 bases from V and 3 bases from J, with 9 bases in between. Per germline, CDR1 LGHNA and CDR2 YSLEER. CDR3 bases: TGCGCCAGCAGCCAACGGGTTGGGACAGATACGCAGTATTTT. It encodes CASSQRVGTDTQYF.

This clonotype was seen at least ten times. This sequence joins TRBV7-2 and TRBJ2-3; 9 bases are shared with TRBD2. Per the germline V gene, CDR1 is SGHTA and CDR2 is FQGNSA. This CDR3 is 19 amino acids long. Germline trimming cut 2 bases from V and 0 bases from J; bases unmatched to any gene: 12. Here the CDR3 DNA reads TGTGCCAGCAGCTTACCTCCTAGCGGGGAGGAATTTAGCACAGATACGCAGTATTTT. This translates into CASSLPPSGEEFSTDTQYF.

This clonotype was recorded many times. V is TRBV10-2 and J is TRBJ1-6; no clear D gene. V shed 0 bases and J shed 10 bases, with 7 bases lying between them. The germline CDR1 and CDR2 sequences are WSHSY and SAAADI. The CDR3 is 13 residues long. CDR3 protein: CASSESSKSPLHF. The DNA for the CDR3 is TGCGCCAGCAGTGAGTCGAGCAAATCACCCCTCCACTTT.

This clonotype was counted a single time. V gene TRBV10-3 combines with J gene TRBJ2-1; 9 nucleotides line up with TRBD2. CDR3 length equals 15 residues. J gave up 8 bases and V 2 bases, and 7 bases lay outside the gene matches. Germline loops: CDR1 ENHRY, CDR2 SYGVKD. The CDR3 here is CAISEPRTSADEQFF. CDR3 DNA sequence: TGTGCCATCAGTGAGCCCAGGACTAGCGCCGATGAGCAGTTCTTC.

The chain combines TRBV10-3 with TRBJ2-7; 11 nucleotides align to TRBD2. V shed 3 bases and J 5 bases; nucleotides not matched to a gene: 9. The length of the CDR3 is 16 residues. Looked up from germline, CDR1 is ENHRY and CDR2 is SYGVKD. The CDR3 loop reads CAISDSSGRRFHEQYF. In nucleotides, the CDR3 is TGTGCCATCAGTGACTCTAGCGGGAGGCGATTTCACGAGCAGTACTTC.